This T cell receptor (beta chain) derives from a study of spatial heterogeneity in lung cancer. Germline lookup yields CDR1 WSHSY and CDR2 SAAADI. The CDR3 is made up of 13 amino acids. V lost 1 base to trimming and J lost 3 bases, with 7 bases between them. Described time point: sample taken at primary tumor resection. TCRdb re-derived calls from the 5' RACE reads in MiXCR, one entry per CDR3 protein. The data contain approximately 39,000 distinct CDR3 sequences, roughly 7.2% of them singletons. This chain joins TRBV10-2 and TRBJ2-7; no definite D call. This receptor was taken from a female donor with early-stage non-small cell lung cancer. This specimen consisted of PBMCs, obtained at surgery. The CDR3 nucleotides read TGCGCCAGCAGTGAGTTCGGCAACTACGAGCAGTACTTC. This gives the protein CASSEFGNYEQYF.